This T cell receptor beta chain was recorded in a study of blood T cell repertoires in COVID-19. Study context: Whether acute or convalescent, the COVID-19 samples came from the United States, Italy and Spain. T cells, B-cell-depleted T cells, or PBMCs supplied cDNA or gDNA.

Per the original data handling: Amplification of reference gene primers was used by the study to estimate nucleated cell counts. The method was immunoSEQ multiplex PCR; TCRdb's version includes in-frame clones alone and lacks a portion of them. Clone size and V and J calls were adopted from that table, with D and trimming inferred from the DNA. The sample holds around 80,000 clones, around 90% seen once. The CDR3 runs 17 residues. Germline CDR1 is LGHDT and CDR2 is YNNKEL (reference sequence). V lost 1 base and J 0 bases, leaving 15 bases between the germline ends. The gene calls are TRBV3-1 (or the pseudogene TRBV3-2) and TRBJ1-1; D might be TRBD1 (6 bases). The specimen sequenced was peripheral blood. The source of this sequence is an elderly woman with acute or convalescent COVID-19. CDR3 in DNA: TGTGCCAGCAGCCAAGGGTTACAGGGCACCATGAACACTGAAGCTTTCTTT. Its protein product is CASSQGLQGTMNTEAFF.